This T cell receptor beta chain is from a study of shared clonotypes between healthy human individuals. General observations from the study: Rarefaction showed that sequencing of sorted subsets was incomplete (despite large depth).

The V gene lost 0 bases and the J gene lost 2 bases, with 8 bases spanning the gap. CDR1 and CDR2 from the germline V gene are SEHNR and FQNEAQ (reference sequence). This CDR3 is 14 amino acids long. Of note for this clone: Its antigen remains unknown.

CD8 cells classed as naive were CD45RO-negative and positively selected for CCR7, excluding terminally differentiated effector memory CD45RA+ cells. The authors split each subset's genomic DNA evenly across several immunoSEQ plates. The sorted-subset replicate PCRs were given approximately 190 ng DNA, which is tens of thousands of T cell genomes. Clones were sequenced by immunoSEQ multiplex PCR, and TCRdb holds only the in-frame ones, with some missing. The sample yields some 630,000 clones, about 96% seen once. The sequencing sample was made of naive CD8+ T cells sorted from blood. V usage is TRBV7-9 and J usage is TRBJ2-7; D gene uncertain. The clonotype was recovered from a woman aged 25 to 39 in good health. In nucleotides, the CDR3 is TGTGCCAGCAGCTTAGCGACCATCCCCTACGAGCAGTACTTC. This gives the protein CASSLATIPYEQYF.